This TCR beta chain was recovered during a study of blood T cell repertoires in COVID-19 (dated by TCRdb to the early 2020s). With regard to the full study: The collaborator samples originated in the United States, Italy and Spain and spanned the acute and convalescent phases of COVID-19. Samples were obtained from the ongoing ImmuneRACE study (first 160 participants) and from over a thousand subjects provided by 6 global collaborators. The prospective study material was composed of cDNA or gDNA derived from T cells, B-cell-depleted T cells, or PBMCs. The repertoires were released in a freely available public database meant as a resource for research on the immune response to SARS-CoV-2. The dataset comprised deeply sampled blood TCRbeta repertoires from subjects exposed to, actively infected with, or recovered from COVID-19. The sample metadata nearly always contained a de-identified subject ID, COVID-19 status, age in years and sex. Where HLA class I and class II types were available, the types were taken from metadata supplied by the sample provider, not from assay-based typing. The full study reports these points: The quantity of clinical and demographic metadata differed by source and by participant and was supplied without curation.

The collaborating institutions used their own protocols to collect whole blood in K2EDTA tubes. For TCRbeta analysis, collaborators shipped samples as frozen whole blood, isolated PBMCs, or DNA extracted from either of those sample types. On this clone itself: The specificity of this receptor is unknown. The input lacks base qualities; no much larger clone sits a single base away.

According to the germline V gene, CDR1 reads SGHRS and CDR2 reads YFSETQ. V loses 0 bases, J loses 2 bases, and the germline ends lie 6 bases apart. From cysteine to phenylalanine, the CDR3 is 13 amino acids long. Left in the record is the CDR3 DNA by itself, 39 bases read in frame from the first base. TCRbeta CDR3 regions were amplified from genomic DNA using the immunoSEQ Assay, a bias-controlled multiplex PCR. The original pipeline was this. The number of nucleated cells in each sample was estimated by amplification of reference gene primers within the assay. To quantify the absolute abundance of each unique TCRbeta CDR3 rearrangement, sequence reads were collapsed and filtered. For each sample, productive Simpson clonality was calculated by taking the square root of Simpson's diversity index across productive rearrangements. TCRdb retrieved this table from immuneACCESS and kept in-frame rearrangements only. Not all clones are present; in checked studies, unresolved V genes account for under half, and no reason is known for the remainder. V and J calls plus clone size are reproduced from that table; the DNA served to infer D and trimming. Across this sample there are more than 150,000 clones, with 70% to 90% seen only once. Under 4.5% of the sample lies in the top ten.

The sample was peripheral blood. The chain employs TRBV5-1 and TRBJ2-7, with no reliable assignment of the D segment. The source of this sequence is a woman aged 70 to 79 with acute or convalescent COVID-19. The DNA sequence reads TGCGCCAGCAGCTTGGACTCAACCTACGAGCAGTACTTC. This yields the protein CASSLDSTYEQYF. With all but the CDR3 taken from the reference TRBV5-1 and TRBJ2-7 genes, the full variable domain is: KAGVTQTPRYLIKTRGQQVTLSCSPISGHRSVSWYQQTPGQGLQFLFEYFSETQRNKGNFPGRFSGRQFSNSRSEMNVSTLELGDSALYLCASSLDSTYEQYFGPGTRLTVT.